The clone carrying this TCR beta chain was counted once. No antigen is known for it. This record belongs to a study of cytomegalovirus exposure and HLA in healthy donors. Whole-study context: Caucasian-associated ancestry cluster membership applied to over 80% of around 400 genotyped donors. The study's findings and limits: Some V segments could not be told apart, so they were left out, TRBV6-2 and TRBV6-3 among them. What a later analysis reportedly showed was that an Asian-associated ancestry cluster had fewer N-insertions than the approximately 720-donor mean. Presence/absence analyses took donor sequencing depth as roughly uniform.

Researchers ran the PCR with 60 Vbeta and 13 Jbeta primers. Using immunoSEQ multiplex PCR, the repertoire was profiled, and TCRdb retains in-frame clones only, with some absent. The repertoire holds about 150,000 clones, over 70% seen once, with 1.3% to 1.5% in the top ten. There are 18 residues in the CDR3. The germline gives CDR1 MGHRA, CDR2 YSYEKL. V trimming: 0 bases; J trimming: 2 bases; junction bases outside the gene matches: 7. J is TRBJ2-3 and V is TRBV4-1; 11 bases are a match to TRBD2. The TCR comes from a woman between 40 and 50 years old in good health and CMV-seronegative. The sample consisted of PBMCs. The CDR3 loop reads CASSQEGLAVPHTDTQYF. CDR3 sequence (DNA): TGCGCCAGCAGCCAAGAGGGACTAGCGGTACCGCACACAGATACGCAGTATTTT.